Detailed here is one T cell receptor beta chain. Its antigen is still unknown. Primers: 60 Vbeta forward and 13 Jbeta reverse. Assay: immunoSEQ multiplex PCR; the TCRdb copy retains only in-frame clones and omits some. The sample lists over 150,000 clones, about 80% seen once, with roughly 9% in the top ten. The data derive from a study of cytomegalovirus exposure and HLA in healthy donors. Study-wide results and limits: Reportedly, cytomegalovirus status was diagnosed with high sensitivity and specificity. Confirmation in vitro established that a few CMV-associated chains were specific for CMV antigens.

CDR3 length: 14 amino acids. Looked up from germline, CDR1 is SGHTA and CDR2 is FQGNSA. Trimming took 3 bases from V and 4 from J, leaving 9 bases between them. Specimen: PBMCs. The chain recombines TRBV7-2 with TRBJ1-4, with D maybe TRBD1 (5 bases). The TCR was taken from a man younger than 35 in good health and CMV-seropositive. This CDR3 reads CASSLGPVNEKLFF. The CDR3 DNA sequence: TGTGCCAGCAGCTTGGGGCCCGTTAATGAAAAACTGTTTTTT. Variable domain in full (rest from reference TRBV7-2 and TRBJ1-4): GAGVSQSPSNKVTEKGKDVELRCDPISGHTALYWYRQSLGQGLEFLIYFQGNSAPDKSGLPSDRFSAERTGGSVSTLTIQRTQQEDSAVYLCASSLGPVNEKLFFGSGTQLSVL.